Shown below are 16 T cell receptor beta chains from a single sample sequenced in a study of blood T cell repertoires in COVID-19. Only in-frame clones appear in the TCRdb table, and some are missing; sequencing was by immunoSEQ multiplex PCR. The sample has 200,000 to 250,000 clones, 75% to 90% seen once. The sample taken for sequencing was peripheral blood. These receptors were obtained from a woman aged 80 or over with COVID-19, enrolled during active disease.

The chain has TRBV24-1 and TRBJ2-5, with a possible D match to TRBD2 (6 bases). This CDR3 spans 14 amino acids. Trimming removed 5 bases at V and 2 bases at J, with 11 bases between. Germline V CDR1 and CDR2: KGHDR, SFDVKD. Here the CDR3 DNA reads TGTGCCACCAGTGCGGGACGGGAGCAAGAGACCCAGTACTTC. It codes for CATSAGREQETQYF.

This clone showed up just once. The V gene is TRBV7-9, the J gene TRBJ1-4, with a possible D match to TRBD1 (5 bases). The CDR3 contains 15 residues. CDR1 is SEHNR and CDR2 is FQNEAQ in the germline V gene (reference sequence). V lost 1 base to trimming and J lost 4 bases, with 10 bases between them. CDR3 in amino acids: CASSLDWGDNEKLFF. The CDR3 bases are TGTGCCAGCAGCTTAGATTGGGGGGATAATGAAAAACTGTTTTTT.

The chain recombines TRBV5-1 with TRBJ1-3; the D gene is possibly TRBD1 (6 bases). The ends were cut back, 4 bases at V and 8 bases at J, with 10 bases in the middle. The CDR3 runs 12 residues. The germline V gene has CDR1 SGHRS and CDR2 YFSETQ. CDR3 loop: CASSTGSDTIYF. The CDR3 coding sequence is TGCGCCAGCAGCACAGGGTCGGACACCATATATTTT.

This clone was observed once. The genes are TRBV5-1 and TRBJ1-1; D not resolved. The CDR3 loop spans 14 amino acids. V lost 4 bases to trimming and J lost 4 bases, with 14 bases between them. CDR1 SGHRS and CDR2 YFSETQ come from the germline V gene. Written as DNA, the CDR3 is TGCGCCAGCAGCCTTGACTCCTCGAGCACTGAAGCTTTCTTT. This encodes CASSLDSSSTEAFF.

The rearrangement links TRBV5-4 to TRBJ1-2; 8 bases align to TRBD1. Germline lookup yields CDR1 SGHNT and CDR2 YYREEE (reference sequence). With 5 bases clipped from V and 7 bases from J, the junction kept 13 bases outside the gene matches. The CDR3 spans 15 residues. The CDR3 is CASSLQQGGGFGYTF. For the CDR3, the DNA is TGTGCCAGCAGTCTACAACAGGGGGGAGGTTTTGGCTACACCTTC.

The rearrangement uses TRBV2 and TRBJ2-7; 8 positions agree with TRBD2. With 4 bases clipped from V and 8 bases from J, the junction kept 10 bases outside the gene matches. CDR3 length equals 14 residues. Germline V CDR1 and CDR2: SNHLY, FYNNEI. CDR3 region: CASSVGFQREKQYF. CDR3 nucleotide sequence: TGTGCCAGCAGTGTAGGGTTCCAGCGGGAGAAGCAGTACTTC.

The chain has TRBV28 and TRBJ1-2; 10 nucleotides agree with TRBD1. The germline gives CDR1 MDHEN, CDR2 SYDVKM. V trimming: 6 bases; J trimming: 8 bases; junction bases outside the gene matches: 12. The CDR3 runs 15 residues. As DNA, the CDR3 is TGTGCCAGCAGCGCCGGGACAGGGGTGAACGGAGGCTACACCTTC. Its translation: CASSAGTGVNGGYTF.

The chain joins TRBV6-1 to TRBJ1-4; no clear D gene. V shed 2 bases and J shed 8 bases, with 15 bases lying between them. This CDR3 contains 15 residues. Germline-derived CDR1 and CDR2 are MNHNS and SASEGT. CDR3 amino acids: CASSERSGFSEKLFF. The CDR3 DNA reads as TGTGCCAGCAGTGAACGGAGCGGCTTTTCCGAAAAACTGTTTTTT.

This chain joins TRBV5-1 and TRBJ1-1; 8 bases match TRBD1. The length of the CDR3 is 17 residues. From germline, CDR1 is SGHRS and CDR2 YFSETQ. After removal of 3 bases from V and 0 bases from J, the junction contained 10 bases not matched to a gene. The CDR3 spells CASSSDRGGSLNTEAFF. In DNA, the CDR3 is TGCGCCAGCAGCTCTGACAGGGGAGGCTCCCTGAACACTGAAGCTTTCTTT.

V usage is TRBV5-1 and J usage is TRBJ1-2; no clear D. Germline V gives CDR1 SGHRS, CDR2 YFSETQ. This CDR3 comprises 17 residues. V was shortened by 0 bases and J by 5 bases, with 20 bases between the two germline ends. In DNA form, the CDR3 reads TGCGCCAGCAGCTTGGATTTTGAATCTCAGCGCCTTTATGGCTACACCTTC. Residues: CASSLDFESQRLYGYTF.

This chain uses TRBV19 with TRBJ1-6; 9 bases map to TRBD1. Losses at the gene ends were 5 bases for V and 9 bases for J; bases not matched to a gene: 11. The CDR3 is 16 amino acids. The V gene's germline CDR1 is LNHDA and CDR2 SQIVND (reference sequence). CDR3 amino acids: CASSSYSGQGLSPLHF. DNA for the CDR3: TGTGCCAGTAGTTCCTACTCGGGACAGGGACTTTCACCCCTCCACTTT.

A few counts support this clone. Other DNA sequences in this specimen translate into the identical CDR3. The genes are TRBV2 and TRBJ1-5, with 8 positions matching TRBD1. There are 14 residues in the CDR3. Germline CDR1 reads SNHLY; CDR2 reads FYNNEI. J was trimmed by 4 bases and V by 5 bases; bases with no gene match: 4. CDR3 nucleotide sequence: TGTGCCAGCAGTACCGGGACAGGTAATCAGCCCCAGCATTTT. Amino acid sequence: CASSTGTGNQPQHF.

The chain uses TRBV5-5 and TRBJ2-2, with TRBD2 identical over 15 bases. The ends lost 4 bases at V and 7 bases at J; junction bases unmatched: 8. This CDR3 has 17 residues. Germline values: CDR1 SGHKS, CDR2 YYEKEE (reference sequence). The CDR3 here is CASSLGLAGGPNGELFF. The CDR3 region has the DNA TGTGCCAGCAGCCTAGGACTAGCGGGGGGGCCGAACGGGGAGCTGTTTTTT.

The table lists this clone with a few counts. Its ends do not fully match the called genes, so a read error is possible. The CDR3 DNA follows: TGTGCCAGCAGCCTCCCCTTAGGGCATCGGGACAGAGATTTT. Residues: CASSLPLGHRDRDF. The J gene is TRBJ2-3, the V gene TRBV28; 7 bases fit TRBD1. The CDR3 length is 14 residues. Germline CDR1 MDHEN, CDR2 SYDVKM.

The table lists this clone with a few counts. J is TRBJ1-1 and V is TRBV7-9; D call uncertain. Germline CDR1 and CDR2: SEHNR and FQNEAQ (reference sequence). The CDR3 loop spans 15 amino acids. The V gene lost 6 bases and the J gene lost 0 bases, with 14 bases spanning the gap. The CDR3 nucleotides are TGTGCCAGCAGGTCGTTAACAGCAATGAACACTGAAGCTTTCTTT. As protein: CASRSLTAMNTEAFF.

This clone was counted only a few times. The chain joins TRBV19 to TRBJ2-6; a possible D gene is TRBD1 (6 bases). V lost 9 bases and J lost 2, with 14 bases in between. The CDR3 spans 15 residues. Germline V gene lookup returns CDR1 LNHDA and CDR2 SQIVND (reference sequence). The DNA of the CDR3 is TGTGCCAGCAGTGACAGGCCAACTGGGGCCAACGTCCTGACTTTC. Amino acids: CASSDRPTGANVLTF.